Listed below are T cell receptor beta chains from one sample, sequenced in a study of shared clonotypes between healthy human individuals. TCRdb's table, derived via immunoSEQ multiplex PCR, lists solely in-frame clones and lacks some. Found here are approximately 2,300,000 clones, under 95% of them singletons; the top ten hold around 0.35%. The source material was naive CD4+ T cells from PBMCs. These receptors originate from a man between 18 and 29 years old in good health. Some clones in this sample may be carry-over from other donors' samples. Both conserved end residues are part of each CDR3. The order of the fields is D gene, V gene, clone size, J gene, CDR3 protein, CDR3 DNA. D genes are given only for firm matches. Rows may omit the clone size; those that give it use once, few, many or a size class.

d_call: NA
v_call: TRBV5-8
clone_size: NA
j_call: TRBJ1-2
cdr3_aa: CASSERGYTF
cdr3_nt: TGTGCCAGCAGCGAGAGGGGCTACACCTTC

d_call: NA
v_call: TRBV7-9
clone_size: once
j_call: TRBJ2-1
cdr3_aa: CASSLASSSSYNEQFF
cdr3_nt: TGTGCCAGCAGCTTAGCGTCATCCAGCTCCTACAATGAGCAGTTCTTC

d_call: NA
v_call: TRBV7-3
clone_size: NA
j_call: TRBJ1-1
cdr3_aa: CASSRAGGLNTEAFF
cdr3_nt: TGTGCCAGCAGCCGGGCCGGGGGTCTGAACACTGAAGCTTTCTTT

d_call: NA
v_call: TRBV28
clone_size: NA
j_call: TRBJ2-7
cdr3_aa: CASRKDSYEQYF
cdr3_nt: TGTGCCAGCAGGAAGGACAGCTACGAGCAGTACTTC

d_call: NA
v_call: TRBV5-1
clone_size: NA
j_call: TRBJ1-1
cdr3_aa: CASSLARLRNTEAFF
cdr3_nt: TGCGCCAGCAGCTTGGCCAGGCTCAGGAACACTGAAGCTTTCTTT

d_call: TRBD1
v_call: TRBV27
clone_size: NA
j_call: TRBJ1-2
cdr3_aa: CASSIQGNYGYTF
cdr3_nt: TGTGCCAGCAGTATACAGGGGAACTATGGCTACACCTTC

d_call: NA
v_call: TRBV28
clone_size: NA
j_call: TRBJ1-2
cdr3_aa: CASSPSPTGGYTF
cdr3_nt: TGTGCCAGCAGTCCCTCCCCGACGGGTGGCTACACCTTC

d_call: TRBD2
v_call: TRBV4-1
clone_size: NA
j_call: TRBJ2-1
cdr3_aa: CASSLGTSDNEQFF
cdr3_nt: TGCGCCAGCAGCCTCGGGACTAGCGACAATGAGCAGTTCTTC

d_call: NA
v_call: TRBV5-5
clone_size: NA
j_call: TRBJ2-7
cdr3_aa: CASSHFTTGWASYEQYF
cdr3_nt: TGTGCCAGCAGCCACTTTACCACAGGGTGGGCTTCCTACGAGCAGTACTTC

d_call: TRBD1
v_call: TRBV15
clone_size: NA
j_call: TRBJ1-3
cdr3_aa: CATSREQGASGNTIYF
cdr3_nt: TGTGCCACCAGCAGAGAACAGGGGGCTTCTGGAAACACCATATATTTT

d_call: NA
v_call: TRBV2
clone_size: NA
j_call: TRBJ1-5
cdr3_aa: CASSDGPLALQPQHF
cdr3_nt: TGTGCCAGCAGTGATGGACCCTTGGCCCTCCAGCCCCAGCATTTT

d_call: NA
v_call: TRBV6-1
clone_size: NA
j_call: TRBJ2-1
cdr3_aa: CASSEWLNEQFF
cdr3_nt: TGTGCCAGCAGTGAATGGCTCAATGAGCAGTTCTTC

d_call: NA
v_call: TRBV5-1
clone_size: NA
j_call: TRBJ2-3
cdr3_aa: CASSLRDLRADTQYF
cdr3_nt: TGCGCCAGCAGCTTGCGGGACCTCCGGGCGGATACGCAGTATTTT

d_call: NA
v_call: TRBV25-1
clone_size: NA
j_call: TRBJ1-3
cdr3_aa: CASSDPRSSGNTIYF
cdr3_nt: TGTGCCAGCAGTGATCCCCGGTCGTCTGGAAACACCATATATTTT

d_call: NA
v_call: TRBV5-5
clone_size: NA
j_call: TRBJ2-7
cdr3_aa: CASSLGAPYEQYF
cdr3_nt: TGTGCCAGCAGCTTGGGGGCGCCCTACGAGCAGTACTTC